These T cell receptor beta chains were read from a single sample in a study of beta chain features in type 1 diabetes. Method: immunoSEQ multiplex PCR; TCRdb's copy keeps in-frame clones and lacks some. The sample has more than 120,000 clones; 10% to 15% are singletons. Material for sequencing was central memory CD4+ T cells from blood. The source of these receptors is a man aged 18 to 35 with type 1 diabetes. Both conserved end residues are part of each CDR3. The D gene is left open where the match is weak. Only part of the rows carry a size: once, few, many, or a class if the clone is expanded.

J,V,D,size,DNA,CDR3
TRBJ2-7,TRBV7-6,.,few,TGTGCCAGCAGCCCGACGACAGGACCTTACGAGCAGTACTTC,CASSPTTGPYEQYF
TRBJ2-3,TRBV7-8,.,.,TGTGCCAGCAGAACCTCAGGGTTGGGCACAGATACGCAGTATTTT,CASRTSGLGTDTQYF
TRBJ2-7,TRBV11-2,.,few,TGTGCCAGCAGTCCAAGCTCCTACGAGCAGTACTTC,CASSPSSYEQYF
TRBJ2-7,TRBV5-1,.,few,TGCGCCAGCAGCTTGGTAGGGACCGAGCAGTACTTC,CASSLVGTEQYF
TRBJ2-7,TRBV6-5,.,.,TGTGCCAGCAGCCGGGGGCGGGGACGAGCCTACGAGCAGTACTTC,CASSRGRGRAYEQYF
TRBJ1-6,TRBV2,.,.,TGTGCCAGCAGTCCCTCCAGAAATTCACCCCTCCACTTT,CASSPSRNSPLHF
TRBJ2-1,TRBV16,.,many,TGTGCCAGCAGCCAATCAATTGGAGGGAATGAGCAGTTCTTC,CASSQSIGGNEQFF
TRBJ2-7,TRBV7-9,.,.,TGTGCCAGCAGCTTAGACGAAGCGCCCCTCCGCGAGCAGTACTTC,CASSLDEAPLREQYF
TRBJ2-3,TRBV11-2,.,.,TGTGCCAGCAGCCTAAGACAGACCACAGATACGCAGTATTTT,CASSLRQTTDTQYF
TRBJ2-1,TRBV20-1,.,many,TGCAGTGCTAGTAGGGGCAATGAGCAGTTCTTC,CSASRGNEQFF
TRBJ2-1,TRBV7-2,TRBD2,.,TGTGCCAGCAGCTCCAGACTAGCGGGGGGCCGTTCCTACAATGAGCAGTTCTTC,CASSSRLAGGRSYNEQFF
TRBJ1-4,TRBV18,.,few,TGTGCCAGCTCGCCAGATGCAACTAATGAAAAACTGTTTTTT,CASSPDATNEKLFF
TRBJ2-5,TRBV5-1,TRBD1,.,TGCGCCAGCAGCGGGACAGCCCAAGAGACCCAGTACTTC,CASSGTAQETQYF
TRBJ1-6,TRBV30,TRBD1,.,TGTGCCTGGAGTGCAGGGACAGGGGGTTCACCCCTCCACTTT,CAWSAGTGGSPLHF
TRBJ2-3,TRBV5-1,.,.,TGCGCCAGCAGCTTCGACAGGAGCACAGATACGCAGTATTTT,CASSFDRSTDTQYF
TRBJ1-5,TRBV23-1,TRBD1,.,TGCGCCAGCGCTTCTTCCCGGGACAGGGGTCATATTAGCAATCAGCCCCAGCATTTT,CASASSRDRGHISNQPQHF
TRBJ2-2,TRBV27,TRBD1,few,TGTGCCAGCACCCCAGGGGGTTCGGGCACCGGGGAGCTGTTTTTT,CASTPGGSGTGELFF
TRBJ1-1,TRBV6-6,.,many,TGTGCCAGCAATGGGGAGGTGGGTGAAGCTTTCTTT,CASNGEVGEAFF
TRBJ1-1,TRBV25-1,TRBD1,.,TGTGCCAGCAGTGACCCACAGGGGAGGGGGACTGAAGCTTTCTTT,CASSDPQGRGTEAFF
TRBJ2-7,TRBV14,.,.,TGTGCCAGCAGACAGACGGGTAGCTCCTACGAGCAGTACTTC,CASRQTGSSYEQYF
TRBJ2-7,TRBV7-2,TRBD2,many,TGTGCCAGCTGCCCCGATAGCGGCGGGAGCTCCTACGAGCAGTACTTC,CASCPDSGGSSYEQYF
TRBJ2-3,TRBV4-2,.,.,TGTGCCAGCAGCCTCGGGGCCGAGACAGATACGCAGTATTTT,CASSLGAETDTQYF
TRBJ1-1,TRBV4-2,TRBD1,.,TGTGCCAGCAGCCAAGATACGGGACAGCAAGCTTTCTTT,CASSQDTGQQAFF
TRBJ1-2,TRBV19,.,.,TGTGCCAGCACCGACTTAAAGGGCGGTTTTAACTATGGCTACACCTTC,CASTDLKGGFNYGYTF
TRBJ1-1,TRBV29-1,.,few,TGCAGCGTTGAGAAGGGTTCTCGCACTGAAGCTTTCTTT,CSVEKGSRTEAFF
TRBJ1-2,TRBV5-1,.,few,TGCGCCAGCAGCCTAGGACAGTACTATGGCTACACCTTC,CASSLGQYYGYTF
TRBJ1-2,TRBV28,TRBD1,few,TGTGCCAGCAGTACTATCCGGGACAGTTATGGCTACACCTTC,CASSTIRDSYGYTF
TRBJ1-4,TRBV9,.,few,TGTGCCAGCAGCGTTGGCCTGGATGAAAAACTGTTTTTT,CASSVGLDEKLFF
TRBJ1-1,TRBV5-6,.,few,TGTGCCAGCAGCTTGCGGGGCAGAATGAACACTGAAGCTTTCTTT,CASSLRGRMNTEAFF
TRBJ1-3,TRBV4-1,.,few,TGCGCCAGCAGCCAAGATTCATCCTACTTCTCTGGAAACACCATATATTTT,CASSQDSSYFSGNTIYF
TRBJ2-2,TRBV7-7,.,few,TGTGCCAGCAGCTTAGGGGAAGGGTTTACCGGGGAGCTGTTTTTT,CASSLGEGFTGELFF
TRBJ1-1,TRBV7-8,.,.,TGTGCCAGCAGTCGAGGGCGGAACACTGAAGCTTTCTTT,CASSRGRNTEAFF
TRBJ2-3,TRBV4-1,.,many,TGCGCCAGCAGCCAGCCCGGGGGAGATACGCAGTATTTT,CASSQPGGDTQYF
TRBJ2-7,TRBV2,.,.,TGTGCCAGCAGTGACAGCTCCTACGAGCAGTACTTC,CASSDSSYEQYF
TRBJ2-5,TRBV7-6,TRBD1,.,TGTGCCAGCAGCCCTACAGGGGGGTACCAAGAGACCCAGTACTTC,CASSPTGGYQETQYF
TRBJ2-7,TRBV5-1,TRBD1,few,TGCGCCAGCAGCTCCCGGGACAGTAGTAGAGACGAGCAGTACTTC,CASSSRDSSRDEQYF
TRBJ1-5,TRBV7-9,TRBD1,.,TGTGCCAGCAGCCCCCAGGGGGGGCAACAGCCCCAGCATTTT,CASSPQGGQQPQHF
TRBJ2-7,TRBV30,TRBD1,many,TGTGCCTGGAGTGTTGGGACAGGGGTTGAGCAGTACTTC,CAWSVGTGVEQYF
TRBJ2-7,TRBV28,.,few,TGTGCCAGCAGACCCGACAGATACGAGCAGTACTTC,CASRPDRYEQYF
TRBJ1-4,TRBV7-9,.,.,TGTGCCAGCAGCCTCGTTCGCGCGGACAGCTCTAATGAAAAACTGTTTTTT,CASSLVRADSSNEKLFF
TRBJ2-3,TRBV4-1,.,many,TGCGCCAGCAGCCAGGTGCCCACTAGCACAGATACGCAGTATTTT,CASSQVPTSTDTQYF
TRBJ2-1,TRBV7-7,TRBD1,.,TGTGCTAGCAGCCGAAGTGGGACAGGGGGTAATGAGCAGTTCTTC,CASSRSGTGGNEQFF
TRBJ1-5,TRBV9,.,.,TGTGCCAGCAGCCCCGGGACACTTAGCAATCAGCCCCAGCATTTT,CASSPGTLSNQPQHF
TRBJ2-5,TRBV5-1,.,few,TGCGCCAGCAGCTTGGGTCGACAGCAAGAGACCCAGTACTTC,CASSLGRQQETQYF
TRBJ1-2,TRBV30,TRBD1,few,TGTGCCTGGAGCGGACAGGCGCGTTATGGCTACACCTTC,CAWSGQARYGYTF
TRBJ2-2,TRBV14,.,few,TGTGCCAGCGCAGGAGACGCGAACACCGGGGAGCTGTTTTTT,CASAGDANTGELFF
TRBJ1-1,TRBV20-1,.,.,TGCAGTGCTAGGGATTACCCCGAAGCTTTCTTT,CSARDYPEAFF
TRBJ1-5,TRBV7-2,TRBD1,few,TGTGCCAGCAGCTCCCGGACAGGGGATCAGCCCCAGCATTTT,CASSSRTGDQPQHF
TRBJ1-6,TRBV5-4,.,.,TGTGCCAGCAGCGTTGACAGCGGGAATTCACCCCTCCACTTT,CASSVDSGNSPLHF
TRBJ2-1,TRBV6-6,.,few,TGTGCCAGCACCTCGATCAATGAGCAGTTCTTC,CASTSINEQFF
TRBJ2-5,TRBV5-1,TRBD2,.,TGCGCCAGCAGCTTCTCCGGGACTAGTGGGGAGACCCAGTACTTC,CASSFSGTSGETQYF
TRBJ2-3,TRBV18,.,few,TGTGCCAGCTCACCACCAGGGGAGGGCACAGATACGCAGTATTTT,CASSPPGEGTDTQYF
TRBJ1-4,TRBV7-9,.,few,TGTGCCAGCAGCTTAGTCCCGTCGGAGGCAAAACTGTTTTTT,CASSLVPSEAKLFF
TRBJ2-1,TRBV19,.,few,TGTGCCAGTAGCTTTTTACACGAGGCGGGTTCTTACAATGAGCAGTTCTTC,CASSFLHEAGSYNEQFF
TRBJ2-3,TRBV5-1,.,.,TGCGCCAGCAGCTTCGACTACACAGATACGCAGTATTTT,CASSFDYTDTQYF
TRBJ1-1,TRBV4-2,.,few,TGTGCCAGCAGCCAAGAGGTCGGACCAGGAGCTTTCTTT,CASSQEVGPGAFF
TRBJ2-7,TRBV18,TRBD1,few,TGTGCCAGCTCACCTGGGACAGGGACCTACGAGCAGTACTTC,CASSPGTGTYEQYF